A selection of T cell receptor beta chains follows, all from one sample in a study of T cell responses to AZD1222 COVID-19 vaccine. Generated by immunoSEQ multiplex PCR, the TCRdb table keeps only in-frame clones and is missing some. The sample includes 70,000 to 90,000 clones, approximately 89% of them seen just once. The sample in question was peripheral blood, obtained on day 0 of AZD1222 vaccination. The receptor source for this set is an adult in good health. The CDR3 runs from the conserved cysteine through the conserved F or W. D genes are given only for firm matches. Some rows mark clone size as missing; the rest say once, few, many or name a class of expanded clone.

TRBV30,.,.,TRBJ2-7,TGTGCCTGGAGTGTAGCAGGAATCTCCTACGAGCAGTACTTC,CAWSVAGISYEQYF
TRBV6-5,.,.,TRBJ1-1,TGTGCCAGCAGTTACACGACAGCTATGAACACTGAAGCTTTCTTT,CASSYTTAMNTEAFF
TRBV18,.,.,TRBJ2-2,TGTGCCAGCTCCCAACAGGAGCTGAACACCGGGGAGCTGTTTTTT,CASSQQELNTGELFF
TRBV7-2,.,TRBD1,TRBJ2-2,TGTGCCAGCAGCTTAGTGGCAGGGGGTGCCACCGGGGAGCTGTTTTTT,CASSLVAGGATGELFF
TRBV6-5,.,TRBD2,TRBJ2-7,TGTGCCAGCAGAGTATTAGCGGGAGGGCGGGACGAGCAGTACTTC,CASRVLAGGRDEQYF
TRBV5-6,.,TRBD2,TRBJ2-1,TGTGCCAGCAGCTTGGGACTAGCGGCCCGATCCTACAATGAGCAGTTCTTC,CASSLGLAARSYNEQFF
TRBV19,.,.,TRBJ1-5,TGTGCCAGTACAACAGCCAATCAGCCCCAGCATTTT,CASTTANQPQHF
TRBV18,.,.,TRBJ1-6,TGTGCCAGCTCACCAAAAAGTGATAATTCACCCCTCCACTTT,CASSPKSDNSPLHF
TRBV6-1,.,.,TRBJ1-2,TGTGCCAGCAGTGAGGGAGTCGGCTATGGCTACACCTTC,CASSEGVGYGYTF
TRBV30,.,TRBD2,TRBJ2-3,TGTGCCTGGAGTCTGACTAGCGCGAGGCGCACAGATACGCAGTATTTT,CAWSLTSARRTDTQYF
TRBV9,.,.,TRBJ1-5,TGTGCCAGCAGCCCAACAGGGATGGCCAATCAGCCCCAGCATTTT,CASSPTGMANQPQHF
TRBV5-1,.,TRBD2,TRBJ2-1,TGCGCCAGTGCCGGGACTAGCGGACACAACTCCTACAATGAGCAGTTCTTC,CASAGTSGHNSYNEQFF
TRBV30,once,.,TRBJ1-3,TGTGCCTGGTCCGTTGCCCCCTCTGGAAACACCATATATTTT,CAWSVAPSGNTIYF
TRBV6-5,.,TRBD2,TRBJ2-7,TGTGCCAGCAGTTACGGGGGACTAGCGGGCTACGAGCAGTACTTC,CASSYGGLAGYEQYF
TRBV30,.,.,TRBJ1-1,TGTGCCTGGAGGCCCACTTCGGGAAAGAACACTGAAGTTTTCTTT,CAWRPTSGKNTEVFF
TRBV24-1,.,.,TRBJ1-2,TGTGCCACCAGTGATCGGGACTGGTATGGCTACACCTTC,CATSDRDWYGYTF
TRBV4-3,.,.,TRBJ1-2,TGCGCCAGCAGCCAAGACACGGCTACGGGCCTTAACTATGGCTACACCTTC,CASSQDTATGLNYGYTF
TRBV19,.,.,TRBJ1-2,TGTGCCAGTAGTAAAGGGACGGAGACGGGGAGGGGCTACACCTTC,CASSKGTETGRGYTF
TRBV12-5,medium-sized,.,TRBJ2-7,TGTGCTAGTGGTTGGCCAGGGTACGAGCAGTACTTC,CASGWPGYEQYF
TRBV7-9,.,TRBD2,TRBJ2-1,TGTGCCAGCAGCTACAGTACAACTAGCGGAAGGCAGTTCTTC,CASSYSTTSGRQFF
TRBV5-1,.,.,TRBJ2-2,TGCGCCAGCAGCTTGGCGGCTAGCGAGGCCGGGGAGCTGTTTTTT,CASSLAASEAGELFF
TRBV19,.,TRBD1,TRBJ2-7,TGTGCCAGTAGTATTGGGACAGGCCCCTACGAGCAGTACTTC,CASSIGTGPYEQYF
TRBV28,.,.,TRBJ1-1,TGTGCCAGCAGTCCCTCTCCCACTGAAGCTTTCTTT,CASSPSPTEAFF
TRBV2,.,.,TRBJ2-2,TGTGCCAGCAGGGGGCCGAGGGCGGGGGCTACAACGAACACCGGGGAGCTGTTTTTT,CASRGPRAGATTNTGELFF
TRBV19,.,.,TRBJ2-1,TGTGCCAGTAGCCTGACTGGAAACTACAATGAGCAGTTCTTC,CASSLTGNYNEQFF
TRBV5-1,.,.,TRBJ1-6,TGCGCCAGCAGCACTAACAGGGAAGGCTATAATTCACCCCTCCACTTT,CASSTNREGYNSPLHF
TRBV5-1,.,TRBD2,TRBJ2-7,TGCGCCAGCAGCCCAGGAACCCGTAGCGGGAGTCCTGTATACGAGCAGTACTTC,CASSPGTRSGSPVYEQYF
TRBV11-2,once,.,TRBJ2-6,TGTGCCAGCAGCTTTAGGGAGACACTCTTTCCCTCTGGGGCCAACGTCCTGACTTTC,CASSFRETLFPSGANVLTF
TRBV5-4,.,.,TRBJ2-7,TGTGCCAGCAGCTCCAACTGGGTCGAGGAGCAGTACTTC,CASSSNWVEEQYF
TRBV7-8,.,TRBD1,TRBJ2-1,TGTGCCAGCAGCTCAGACAGGGGGTTATGGAATGAGCAGTTCTTC,CASSSDRGLWNEQFF
TRBV5-4,.,TRBD1,TRBJ1-2,TGTGCCAGCAGCTTGAGGGCGGACAGGGGGGGCTACACCTTC,CASSLRADRGGYTF
TRBV5-1,.,TRBD2,TRBJ2-3,TGCGCCAGCAGCGCGGGGGGGCTTACAGATACGCAGTATTTT,CASSAGGLTDTQYF
TRBV4-1,.,.,TRBJ2-7,TGCGCCAGCAGCCGGGAGGGGGCGAGAACCTACGAGCAGTACTTC,CASSREGARTYEQYF
TRBV5-1,.,.,TRBJ1-2,TGCGCCAGCAGCTTGGAAGGGACACTGAACTATGGCTACACCTTC,CASSLEGTLNYGYTF